Following are 31 T cell receptor beta chains from one sample sequenced in a study of memory CD4+ T cells and cytomegalovirus serostatus. Produced via immunoSEQ multiplex PCR; TCRdb's table is partial and in-frame only. In the table there are under 55,000 clones, about three quarters of which are singletons. Single viable CD3+CD4+CD8-CD45RO+ cells were sorted as the memory CD4+ T cells. Sequenced input: memory CD4+ T cells from blood. The receptors stem from an adult in good health and CMV-seropositive.

The chain links TRBV18 to TRBJ2-3; D remains unclear. This CDR3 is built from 12 residues. Looked up from germline, CDR1 is KGHSH and CDR2 is LQKENI. Trimming stripped 1 base from V and 4 bases from J, with 3 bases between. CDR3 coding DNA: TGTGCCAGCTCACCACAGTCAGATACGCAGTATTTT. Encoded protein: CASSPQSDTQYF.

The CDR3 region has the DNA TGTGCCAGCAGCTCCCCCCCAGGCTATGGCTACACCTTC. It is translated as CASSSPPGYGYTF. The chain is built from TRBV11-1 and TRBJ1-2; D is unresolved. The germline CDR1 and CDR2 sequences are SGHAT and FQDESV (reference sequence). The CDR3 loop spans 13 amino acids. The germline V and J ends were trimmed by 4 bases and 4 bases, with 10 bases remaining between them.

This rearrangement joins TRBV2 to TRBJ2-7, with D possibly being TRBD1 (5 bases). Germline CDR1 is SNHLY and CDR2 is FYNNEI. CDR3 length: 13 amino acids. The ends were cut back, 8 bases at V and 2 bases at J, with 13 bases in the middle. DNA of the CDR3: TGTGCCAGCGGGGCACCCTTTACCTACGAGCAGTACTTC. This encodes CASGAPFTYEQYF.

The chain is built from TRBV30 and TRBJ2-5; perhaps TRBD2 as D (7 bases). This CDR3 contains 14 residues. Germline lookup yields CDR1 GTSNPN and CDR2 SVGIG (reference sequence). V was cut by 0 bases and J by 5 bases, with 13 bases left in between. CDR3 region: CAWSVRGAGETQYF. The CDR3 DNA reads as TGTGCCTGGAGTGTTCGGGGGGCTGGGGAGACCCAGTACTTC.

In the case of this clone: One end of the junction fails to match germline, which may point to a read error. This same CDR3 is encoded by further DNA sequences in the sample. The chain has TRBV6-5 and TRBJ1-3; weak D call: TRBD1 (6 bases). From germline, CDR1 is MNHEY and CDR2 SVGAGI. The CDR3 totals 16 residues. The CDR3 nucleotides are TGTGCCAGCAGTTCACCGGGACATGACTCTGGAAACACTATATATTTT. As protein: CASSSPGHDSGNTIYF.

Within the sample, this clone is medium-sized. The V and J genes are TRBV7-9 and TRBJ2-3, with 8 bases lining up with TRBD2. The CDR3 has 17 residues. V lost 5 bases and J lost 1; bases outside the gene matches: 11. The germline gives CDR1 SEHNR, CDR2 FQNEAQ (reference sequence). As DNA, the CDR3 is TGTGCCAGCAGCCCCGGGAGGGCGGGGGCCCGCACAGATACGCAGTATTTT. Translated, it gives CASSPGRAGARTDTQYF.

The chain carries TRBV14 and TRBJ2-6; the D call may be TRBD1 or TRBD2 (5 bases each). The V end was cut by 3 bases, the J end by 13 bases, with 16 bases between. CDR3 length: 14 residues. CDR1 and CDR2 from the germline V gene are SGHDN and FVKESK. The CDR3 is CASSHGSLGTVLTF. DNA for the CDR3: TGTGCCAGCAGCCACGGGTCCTTGGGGACGGTCCTGACTTTC.

The chain carries TRBV7-9 and TRBJ2-1; 13 bases agree with TRBD2. V shed 3 bases, J shed 9 bases, and the junction held 8 bases outside the gene matches. CDR1 and CDR2 (germline): SEHNR, FQNEAQ (reference sequence). This CDR3 has 16 residues. The CDR3 spells CASSFPGLAGNSEQFF. The DNA of the CDR3 is TGTGCCAGCAGCTTCCCGGGACTAGCGGGGAATAGTGAGCAGTTCTTC.

This chain connects TRBV11-2 to TRBJ2-7; 7 nucleotides agree with TRBD1. Germline V gene lookup returns CDR1 SGHAT and CDR2 FQNNGV. V lost 5 bases, J lost 2 bases, and 21 bases stayed unmatched. The CDR3 consists of 19 residues. CDR3 DNA sequence: TGTGCCAGCAGCGCCCCCCAATATGGAGACAGGGACCTTACCTACGAGCAGTACTTC. This gives the protein CASSAPQYGDRDLTYEQYF.

About this clone itself: Sequence at one end of the junction differs from germline and may be a read error. This chain links TRBV30 with TRBJ2-3; D is tentatively TRBD1 or TRBD2 (5 bases each). Germline values: CDR1 GTSNPN, CDR2 SVGIG (reference sequence). This CDR3 is 15 amino acids long. The CDR3 DNA reads as TGTGCCTGGGGTGTGGAAAGGGGAGTAGGAGATACGCAGTATTTT. Translated: CAWGVERGVGDTQYF. Based on the CDR3 plus reference TRBV30 and TRBJ2-3, the full variable domain is SQTIHQWPATLVQPVGSPLSLECTVEGTSNPNLYWYRQAAGRGLQLLFYSVGIGQISSEVPQNLSASRPQDRQFILSSKKLLLSDSGFYLCAWGVERGVGDTQYFGPGTRLTVL.

The V gene is TRBV2, the J gene TRBJ2-3; tentatively, D is TRBD2 (6 bases). The CDR3 consists of 14 residues. Trimming took 4 bases from V and 1 from J, leaving 9 bases between them. Germline V gene lookup returns CDR1 SNHLY and CDR2 FYNNEI. CDR3 DNA: TGTGCCAGCAGTGTGGGACTGGGCACAGATACGCAGTATTTT. It yields the protein CASSVGLGTDTQYF.

V and J are TRBV2 and TRBJ1-5; possibly TRBD1 for D (6 bases). Per the germline V gene, CDR1 is SNHLY and CDR2 is FYNNEI. This CDR3 is 14 amino acids long. V shed 5 bases and J shed 0 bases, with 8 bases lying between them. CDR3 bases: TGTGCCAGCAGTAGGACAGTTAGCAATCAGCCCCAGCATTTT. Translation: CASSRTVSNQPQHF.

The chain carries TRBV5-4 and TRBJ2-1; 7 positions match TRBD1. Germline lookup yields CDR1 SGHNT and CDR2 YYREEE (reference sequence). Trimming at V came to 2 bases and at J to 5 bases, leaving 10 bases not matched to a gene. This CDR3 contains 16 residues. CDR3 in DNA: TGTGCCAGCAGCTTCTTATCGGACAGGCTTAACAATGAGCAGTTCTTC. This sequence encodes CASSFLSDRLNNEQFF.

The CDR3, as DNA: TGTGCCAGCAGTTTAATGGGGGCCTCCGGACAGCGCTACGAGCAGTACTTC. Its translation is CASSLMGASGQRYEQYF. The chain is built from TRBV28 and TRBJ2-7; tentative D call: TRBD1 (6 bases). Germline V gene lookup returns CDR1 MDHEN and CDR2 SYDVKM. The ends were cut back, 2 bases at V and 3 bases at J, with 20 bases in the middle. This CDR3 contains 17 residues.

DNA of the CDR3: TGCGCCAGCAGCTTGGCACCCGGGACAGCTTTCAAAAGCTCCTACGAGCAGTACTTC. Translation gives CASSLAPGTAFKSSYEQYF. The chain carries TRBV5-1 and TRBJ2-7; TRBD1 matches at 7 bases. V trimming: 0 bases; J trimming: 0 bases; junction bases outside the gene matches: 15. Germline CDR1 SGHRS, CDR2 YFSETQ. The CDR3 is made up of 19 amino acids.

The chain recombines TRBV9 with TRBJ2-3; TRBD2 agrees at 13 bases. In germline, CDR1 is SGDLS, CDR2 YYNGEE. The CDR3 has 17 amino acids. J gave up 7 bases and V 10 bases, and 18 bases lay outside the gene matches. This chain's CDR3 is CASSPRIGTSGEHTQYF. The CDR3 region has the DNA TGTGCCTCCTCGCCGCGGATTGGGACTAGCGGGGAGCATACGCAGTATTTT.

This clone was counted a single time. This chain uses TRBV18 with TRBJ2-5; D unclear. This CDR3 is 15 amino acids long. Germline CDR1 KGHSH, CDR2 LQKENI. The V end lost 2 bases, the J end lost 5 bases, and 15 bases lay between the germline ends. CDR3 loop: CASSPSTDRAETQYF. CDR3 in DNA: TGTGCCAGCTCACCAAGTACAGACCGAGCGGAGACCCAGTACTTC.

This chain uses TRBV19 with TRBJ2-7, with D possibly being TRBD1 or TRBD2 (5 bases each). The CDR3 runs to 13 residues. Germline V CDR1 and CDR2: LNHDA, SQIVND (reference sequence). Between the trimmed V and J ends, which lost 3 bases and 6 bases, there was a span of 12 bases. CDR3 protein: CASSMAREFEQYF. The CDR3 bases are TGTGCCAGTAGTATGGCCAGGGAGTTCGAGCAGTACTTC.

This clone was found a few times. The CDR3 DNA reads TGTGCCAGCAGTTACCAGGGAATGAACACTGAAGCTTTCTTT. It codes for CASSYQGMNTEAFF. V gene TRBV6-5 combines with J gene TRBJ1-1; D might be TRBD1 (5 bases). Germline V gene data show CDR1 as MNHEY and CDR2 as SVGAGI. The CDR3 length is 14 residues. Trimming took 2 bases from V and 0 from J, leaving 7 bases between them.

V gene TRBV20-1 combines with J gene TRBJ2-5; D is undetermined. This CDR3 contains 11 residues. The germline CDR1 and CDR2 sequences are DFQATT and SNEGSKA (reference sequence). Trimming left V 4 bases short and J 4 bases short, with 7 bases between. As DNA, the CDR3 is TGCAGTGCTAAGGTGCGAGAGACCCAGTACTTC. Translated: CSAKVRETQYF.

DNA for the CDR3: TGTGCCAGCAGCATGACAGGGGGAGAGACCCAGTACTTC. Its protein is CASSMTGGETQYF. The chain employs TRBV7-3 and TRBJ2-5, with TRBD1 identical over 9 bases. This CDR3 spans 13 amino acids. Germline V lookup: CDR1 SGHTA, CDR2 FQGTGA. The V gene end was trimmed by 5 bases and the J gene end by 4 bases; junction bases not matched to a gene: 2.

V is TRBV6-6 and J is TRBJ1-2, with unresolved D. Germline CDR1 reads MNHNY; CDR2 reads SVGAGI (reference sequence). Trimming shortened V by 4 bases and J by 4 bases, and 13 bases separated the two germline ends. The CDR3 extends over 14 amino acids. The DNA of the CDR3 is TGTGCCAGCAGTTCCCCGTTGAGCTCCTATGGCTACACCTTC. As protein: CASSSPLSSYGYTF.

The rearrangement links TRBV6-1 to TRBJ1-4; 9 nucleotides align to TRBD1. The CDR3 has 14 amino acids. The J segment lost 6 bases and the V segment lost 3 bases, leaving 2 bases of the junction unmatched. In germline, CDR1 is MNHNS, CDR2 SASEGT. CDR3 sequence (DNA): TGTGCCAGCAGTGACGGGGACAGGGATGAAAAACTGTTTTTT. Translation gives CASSDGDRDEKLFF.

This clone showed up just once. J is TRBJ2-3 and V is TRBV11-2; TRBD2 is a possible D gene (7 bases). Trimming took off 5 bases at V and 6 bases at J, with 21 bases between the two ends. CDR3 size: 16 residues. CDR1 and CDR2 from the germline V gene are SGHAT and FQNNGV. The CDR3 here is CASSASGGGPWDTQYF. For the CDR3, the DNA is TGTGCCAGCAGCGCTAGTGGGGGGGGCCCGTGGGATACGCAGTATTTT.

CDR3 nucleotide sequence: TGTGCCAGTACCCAGGTTAACTATGGCTACACCTTC. Translating it yields CASTQVNYGYTF. The rearrangement uses TRBV19 and TRBJ1-2; no clear D gene. Germline values: CDR1 LNHDA, CDR2 SQIVND (reference sequence). V gave up 7 bases and J gave up 1 base, with 7 bases separating them. This CDR3 has 12 residues.

V is TRBV6-1 and J is TRBJ1-3; 12 bases agree with TRBD1. Germline values: CDR1 MNHNS, CDR2 SASEGT. V was clipped by 4 bases and J by 4 bases; unmatched bases: 2. This CDR3 contains 15 residues. The CDR3 here is CASSVGTGGGNTIYF. The DNA of the CDR3 is TGTGCCAGCAGTGTTGGGACAGGGGGCGGAAACACCATATATTTT.

The chain couples TRBV11-1 to TRBJ1-5, with TRBD1 as a possible D gene (6 bases). CDR1 SGHAT and CDR2 FQDESV come from the germline V gene (reference sequence). V shed 1 base and J shed 6 bases, with 13 bases lying between them. The CDR3 totals 15 residues. CDR3 loop: CASSLGTAVGQPQHF. The CDR3 DNA is TGTGCCAGCAGCTTAGGGACAGCTGTTGGTCAGCCCCAGCATTTT.

This chain joins TRBV30 and TRBJ1-2; tentative D call: TRBD1 (6 bases). Per the germline V gene, CDR1 is GTSNPN and CDR2 is SVGIG (reference sequence). The CDR3 is made up of 14 amino acids. The ends were cut back, 3 bases at V and 4 bases at J, with 15 bases in the middle. CDR3 protein: CAWSRTDSRYGYTF. DNA of the CDR3: TGTGCCTGGAGCCGAACGGACAGTCGCTATGGCTACACCTTC.

The rearrangement joins TRBV5-5 to TRBJ1-6; the D is unclear. Germline lookup yields CDR1 SGHKS and CDR2 YYEKEE (reference sequence). The V and J ends lost 3 bases and 7 bases respectively, with 14 bases between them. The CDR3 totals 15 residues. CDR3 sequence (DNA): TGTGCCAGCAGCTCCGGAGGGCTGAGGAATTCACCCCTCCACTTT. This encodes CASSSGGLRNSPLHF. Combining the CDR3 with reference TRBV5-5 and TRBJ1-6 gives the whole variable domain DAGVTQSPTHLIKTRGQQVTLRCSPISGHKSVSWYQQVLGQGPQFIFQYYEKEERGRGNFPDRFSARQFPNYSSELNVNALLLGDSALYLCASSSGGLRNSPLHFGNGTRLTVT.

The CDR3 protein is CAWSPQGLRETQYF. Here the CDR3 DNA reads TGTGCCTGGAGCCCACAGGGTTTGCGAGAGACCCAGTACTTC. The chain employs TRBV30 and TRBJ2-5, with D perhaps TRBD1 (6 bases). Trimming shortened V by 3 bases and J by 4 bases, and 15 bases separated the two germline ends. CDR3 length: 14 amino acids. Germline CDR1 is GTSNPN and CDR2 is SVGIG (reference sequence).

The chain carries TRBV5-1 and TRBJ2-3; 9 nucleotides align to TRBD1. The ends lost 1 base at V and 4 bases at J; junction bases unmatched: 4. This CDR3 has 15 residues. Germline CDR1 reads SGHRS; CDR2 reads YFSETQ. The chain's CDR3 is CASSLRGTGPDTQYF. The CDR3 DNA reads as TGCGCCAGCAGCTTGCGGGGGACAGGGCCAGATACGCAGTATTTT.